This entry concerns a single T cell receptor beta chain. Its antigen is currently unknown. The TCR beta cDNA libraries contained unique molecular identifiers. Each CDR3 protein gets one entry after TCRdb re-called the PCR reads with MiXCR. The profile shows 650,000 to 850,000 distinct CDR3 sequences, roughly 50% of them singletons. The length of the CDR3 is 14 residues. With 5 bases removed from V and 4 bases from J, the gap between germline ends came to 12 bases. The record originates from a study of post-analysis software for immune sequencing data. Study observations and caveats: In patients, about five TRBV segments were more frequent than in controls, with TRBV5-6, TRBV5-1 and TRBV20-1 among them.

The chain is built from TRBV12-3 or TRBV12-4 and TRBJ2-1; no firm D call. The source material was blood. The source of this sequence is a girl aged 10 to 17 with multiple sclerosis. The CDR3 DNA reads TGTGCCAGCAGTCTCATACAGATTTACAATGAGCAGTTCTTC. Its translation: CASSLIQIYNEQFF.